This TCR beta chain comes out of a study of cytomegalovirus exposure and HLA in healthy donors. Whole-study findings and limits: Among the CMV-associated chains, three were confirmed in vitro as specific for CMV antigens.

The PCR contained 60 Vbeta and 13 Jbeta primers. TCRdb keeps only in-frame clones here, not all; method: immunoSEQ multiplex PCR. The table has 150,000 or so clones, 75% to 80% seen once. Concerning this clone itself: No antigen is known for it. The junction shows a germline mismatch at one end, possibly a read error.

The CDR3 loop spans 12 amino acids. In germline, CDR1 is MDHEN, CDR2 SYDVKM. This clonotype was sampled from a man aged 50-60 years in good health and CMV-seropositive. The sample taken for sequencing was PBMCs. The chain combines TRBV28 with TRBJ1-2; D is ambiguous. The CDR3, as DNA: TGTGCCAGCAGTTTATATTCAGGATCCGGGGTATTC. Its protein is CASSLYSGSGVF.